A selection of T cell receptor beta chains follows, all from one sample in a study of T cell repertoires in cytomegalovirus infection. TCRdb analysed the reads with MiXCR anew, one entry per CDR3 protein. This table has about 770,000 distinct CDR3 sequences, 25% to 30% appearing once. Antigen specificity for these receptors is unknown. The sample consisted of cultured CD8+ T cells from PBMCs, taken from culture after CMV antigen stimulation. These receptor sequences come from a human donor in good health (CMV status not recorded). Some clones in this sample may be carry-over from other donors' samples. The CDR3 runs from the conserved cysteine through the conserved F or W. The D gene is left open where the match is weak. Size is omitted from some rows. Given values are once, few, many or a class for expanded clones.

-,TRBJ2-3,15,TRBV12-3/TRBV12-4,-,CASNTASAGADTQYF,TGTGCCAGCAACACGGCAAGCGCAGGGGCAGATACGCAGTATTTT
-,TRBJ1-6,13,TRBV6-1,-,CATPQGNNSPLHF,TGTGCCACTCCCCAGGGGAATAATTCACCCCTCCACTTT
-,TRBJ1-4,13,TRBV7-9,-,CASRERVGEKLFF,TGTGCCAGCAGAGAGAGGGTTGGTGAAAAACTGTTTTTT
-,TRBJ2-1,19,TRBV9,TRBD2,CASSGGLAGGPRSYNEQFF,TGTGCCAGCAGCGGCGGACTAGCGGGGGGTCCACGCTCCTACAATGAGCAGTTCTTC
once,TRBJ1-1,13,TRBV19,-,CASRGRINTEAFF,TGTGCCAGTCGCGGCAGGATAAACACTGAAGCTTTCTTT
-,TRBJ1-5,15,TRBV7-9,-,CASSDRGGGNQPQHF,TGTGCCAGCAGCGATAGAGGGGGTGGCAATCAGCCCCAGCATTTT
-,TRBJ2-2,14,TRBV19,-,CASSLRTYTGELFF,TGTGCCAGTAGTCTAAGAACCTACACCGGGGAGCTGTTTTTT
-,TRBJ2-6,20,TRBV7-8,-,CASSLAPSADTVSGANVLTF,TGTGCCAGCAGCTTAGCCCCCTCGGCGGACACCGTCTCTGGGGCCAACGTCCTGACTTTC
-,TRBJ2-3,12,TRBV7-6,-,CASSSTGEAQYF,TGTGCCAGCAGCTCTACCGGAGAGGCGCAGTATTTT
-,TRBJ2-1,14,TRBV2,TRBD1,CASPNRGRSNEQFF,TGTGCCAGCCCAAACAGGGGGCGTAGTAATGAGCAGTTCTTC
few,TRBJ2-7,11,TRBV29-1,TRBD1,CSVDDRDEQYF,TGCAGCGTCGATGACAGGGACGAGCAGTACTTC
-,TRBJ2-3,16,TRBV4-1,-,CASSLISTDAMDTQYF,TGCGCCAGCAGCCTCATTTCGACGGATGCTATGGATACGCAGTATTTT
few,TRBJ2-1,16,TRBV12-3/TRBV12-4,TRBD2,CASIVAGGSSYNEQFF,TGTGCCAGCATCGTAGCGGGGGGGAGCTCCTACAATGAGCAGTTCTTC
few,TRBJ1-5,15,TRBV6-5,-,CASSYDSRAGQPQHF,TGTGCCAGCAGTTACGATTCCAGGGCGGGTCAGCCCCAGCATTTT
-,TRBJ2-1,14,TRBV11-2,-,CASSLEHGGNEQFF,TGTGCCAGCAGCTTAGAACACGGAGGCAATGAGCAGTTCTTC
many,TRBJ2-1,16,TRBV7-6,TRBD2,CASSLSGGVAYNEQFF,TGTGCCAGCAGCCTTAGCGGGGGGGTAGCTTACAATGAGCAGTTCTTC
many,TRBJ1-2,13,TRBV7-2,TRBD1,CASSHRGDYGYTF,TGTGCCAGCAGCCACAGGGGGGACTATGGCTACACCTTC
-,TRBJ2-2,15,TRBV3-1,TRBD2,CATQVAGELTGELFF,TGTGCCACCCAGGTGGCGGGGGAGTTAACCGGGGAGCTGTTTTTT
-,TRBJ2-3,14,TRBV28,-,CASSFSGSGDTQYF,TGTGCCAGCAGTTTTTCAGGTTCCGGAGATACGCAGTATTTT
few,TRBJ2-3,12,TRBV7-4,-,CASSEEANTQYF,TGTGCCAGCAGCGAGGAGGCTAATACGCAGTATTTT
many,TRBJ2-7,14,TRBV12-3/TRBV12-4,-,CASSFSGQTYEQYF,TGTGCCAGCAGTTTTTCGGGACAAACCTACGAGCAGTACTTC
-,TRBJ2-1,12,TRBV6-5,-,CATRGPVDEQFF,TGTGCCACCCGGGGCCCAGTGGATGAGCAGTTCTTC
-,TRBJ1-1,12,TRBV10-1,-,CASSETGILAFF,TGCGCCAGCAGTGAAACAGGGATTTTGGCTTTCTTT
-,TRBJ1-5,15,TRBV27,-,CASSSSPFGTQPQHF,TGTGCCAGCAGTTCATCCCCGTTCGGGACTCAGCCCCAGCATTTT
-,TRBJ2-7,14,TRBV7-7,-,CASSPGGLAYEQYF,TGTGCTAGCAGCCCCGGAGGACTGGCCTACGAGCAGTACTTC
-,TRBJ2-1,16,TRBV5-4,TRBD1,CASSLVGTGLIDEQFF,TGTGCCAGCAGCTTGGTAGGGACAGGGCTTATCGATGAGCAGTTCTTC
-,TRBJ2-3,15,TRBV10-2,-,CASLAGRGSTDTQYF,TGCGCCAGTCTCGCGGGGCGGGGAAGCACAGATACGCAGTATTTT
-,TRBJ2-7,16,TRBV27,-,CASSLSKTGETYEQYF,TGTGCCAGCAGTTTATCGAAAACGGGGGAGACCTACGAGCAGTACTTC
few,TRBJ2-2,14,TRBV5-1,-,CASSPFFATGELFF,TGCGCCAGCAGCCCTTTCTTTGCTACCGGGGAGCTGTTTTTT
few,TRBJ2-3,15,TRBV6-5,-,CASSYSADDTDTQYF,TGTGCCAGCAGTTACTCGGCTGACGACACAGATACGCAGTATTTT
-,TRBJ2-3,14,TRBV28,TRBD2,CASRSGVLADTQYF,TGTGCCAGCCGGAGCGGGGTACTGGCAGATACGCAGTATTTT
-,TRBJ1-3,16,TRBV4-2,-,CASSQDFQGAGNTIYF,TGTGCCAGCAGCCAAGATTTTCAGGGCGCTGGAAACACCATATATTTT
-,TRBJ2-7,11,TRBV2,-,CASMARHEQYF,TGTGCCAGCATGGCTCGGCACGAGCAGTACTTC
-,TRBJ2-2,18,TRBV20-1,TRBD2,CSARDWGKGLAGTGELFF,TGCAGTGCTAGAGATTGGGGGAAGGGACTAGCGGGGACCGGGGAGCTGTTTTTT
-,TRBJ2-2,15,TRBV12-3/TRBV12-4,-,CASSLAARPYRELFF,TGTGCCAGCAGTTTAGCGGCCAGGCCTTACCGAGAGCTGTTTTTT
many,TRBJ2-5,17,TRBV7-2,TRBD2,CASSLRFSGGAGETQYF,TGTGCCAGCAGCTTACGCTTTAGCGGGGGGGCAGGGGAGACCCAGTACTTC
-,TRBJ1-4,20,TRBV15,-,CATSRDPPGLVIATNEKLFF,TGTGCCACCAGCAGAGATCCCCCGGGACTCGTGATTGCAACTAATGAAAAACTGTTTTTT
few,TRBJ2-7,13,TRBV10-3,-,CAISDRGPTEQYF,TGTGCCATCAGTGACCGGGGACCTACCGAGCAGTACTTC
few,TRBJ2-5,15,TRBV3-1,-,CASSHTLGGHETQYF,TGTGCCAGCAGCCACACACTCGGGGGTCACGAGACCCAGTACTTC
-,TRBJ2-1,15,TRBV14,-,CASSQVMGSYNEQFF,TGTGCCAGCAGCCAAGTGATGGGCAGTTACAATGAGCAGTTCTTC
-,TRBJ2-1,16,TRBV2,TRBD2,CASTPLAGGTYNEQFF,TGTGCCAGCACCCCACTAGCGGGGGGAACCTACAATGAGCAGTTCTTC
-,TRBJ2-2,14,TRBV19,-,CASSTSSLTGELFF,TGTGCCAGTAGTACTAGCTCGCTCACCGGGGAGCTGTTTTTT
-,TRBJ2-7,12,TRBV12-3/TRBV12-4,-,CASTLGVYEQYF,TGTGCCAGCACTTTAGGTGTCTACGAGCAGTACTTC
few,TRBJ2-1,14,TRBV7-6,-,CASSSLASANEQFF,TGTGCCAGCAGCTCCCTGGCCAGTGCAAATGAGCAGTTCTTC
-,TRBJ2-5,16,TRBV6-2/TRBV6-3,-,CASSGVDQGGKETQYF,TGTGCCAGCAGTGGGGTCGATCAAGGGGGTAAAGAGACCCAGTACTTC
few,TRBJ2-1,15,TRBV2,-,CASSPWRGLDNEQFF,TGTGCCAGCAGTCCGTGGAGGGGGCTCGACAATGAGCAGTTCTTC
few,TRBJ1-2,14,TRBV4-1,-,CASSHPGARRGYTF,TGCGCCAGCAGCCACCCCGGGGCCCGAAGGGGCTACACCTTC
many,TRBJ1-3,14,TRBV7-6,-,CASSPRVRGNTIYF,TGTGCCAGCAGTCCCAGGGTACGGGGAAACACCATATATTTT
-,TRBJ2-5,13,TRBV27,TRBD2,CASSWRGKETQYF,TGTGCCAGCAGTTGGCGGGGGAAGGAGACCCAGTACTTC
few,TRBJ1-5,14,TRBV6-2/TRBV6-3,-,CASSYQSGHQPQHF,TGTGCCAGCAGTTACCAGTCAGGTCATCAGCCCCAGCATTTT
-,TRBJ1-1,11,TRBV7-9,-,CASSRYYEAFF,TGTGCCAGCAGCCGCTACTACGAAGCTTTCTTT
-,TRBJ2-3,14,TRBV10-1,-,CASSSEQPTDTQYF,TGCGCCAGCAGCTCGGAACAGCCCACAGATACGCAGTATTTT
once,TRBJ1-1,15,TRBV12-3/TRBV12-4,-,CASSSPGTQNTEAFF,TGTGCCAGCAGTTCTCCCGGGACTCAGAACACTGAAGCTTTCTTT
-,TRBJ1-1,14,TRBV7-8,-,CASSFKALLTEAFF,TGTGCCAGCAGCTTTAAAGCCCTCCTCACTGAAGCTTTCTTT
-,TRBJ2-1,16,TRBV19,TRBD2,CASRVLAGGSYNEQFF,TGTGCCAGTAGGGTCCTAGCGGGGGGCAGCTACAATGAGCAGTTCTTC
-,TRBJ2-5,13,TRBV6-4,TRBD2,CASSGGGQETQYF,TGTGCCAGCAGTGGGGGAGGGCAAGAGACCCAGTACTTC
few,TRBJ2-7,17,TRBV5-1,TRBD2,CASSLAGSGGIYDEQYF,TGCGCCAGCAGCTTGGCTGGGAGCGGGGGGATCTACGACGAGCAGTACTTC